This is a list of T cell receptor beta chains from one sample in a study of prognosis after radiotherapy for stage I lung cancer. TCRdb called the multiplex PCR reads again in MiXCR, with one record for every CDR3 protein. The table lists about 16,000 distinct CDR3 sequences, under 55% of them singletons, with 44% in the top ten. Sequenced here: PBMCs, sampled before or after stereotactic body radiation therapy (not recorded which). Every receptor here comes from a donor over 45 with non-small cell lung cancer. Each CDR3 is given with its conserved first and last residue. The D gene is left open where the match is weak. Rows give clone size only sometimes, using once, few, many, or a class for an expanded clone.

J,size,V,D,DNA,CDR3
TRBJ2-7,many,TRBV11-1,.,TGTGCCAGCAGCTTAGCGCGGGGACCATCCTACGAGCAGTACTTC,CASSLARGPSYEQYF
TRBJ2-2,many,TRBV7-2,.,TGTGCCAGCAGCTTAGCGGGGGGCACATACACCGGGGAGCTGTTTTTT,CASSLAGGTYTGELFF
TRBJ1-2,.,TRBV2,.,TGTGCCAGCAGTGGAACCGAGGACGTTGGCTACGGCTACACCTTC,CASSGTEDVGYGYTF
TRBJ1-2,.,TRBV20-1,TRBD1,TGCAGTGCTAGAGACCAGGGGGCGACCCGGGGCTACACCTTC,CSARDQGATRGYTF
TRBJ2-7,many,TRBV7-2,.,TGTGCCAGCAGCCCCAGACAGGTATCCTACGAGCAGTACTTC,CASSPRQVSYEQYF
TRBJ1-1,medium-sized,TRBV2,.,TGTGCCAGCAGACCGAATCAGGACACTGAAGCTTTCTTT,CASRPNQDTEAFF
TRBJ2-1,.,TRBV20-1,.,TGCAGTGCTAAAGCTATCCGGGACTGGCTTTGCAATGAGCAGTTCTTC,CSAKAIRDWLCNEQFF
TRBJ1-2,medium-sized,TRBV5-1,.,TGCGCCAGCAGACAAAACAGGGTTGGGAGCTATGGCTACACCTTC,CASRQNRVGSYGYTF
TRBJ2-1,many,TRBV7-8,.,TGTGCCAGCAGCTTATCAGGGGTCTCCTACAATGAGCAGTTCTTC,CASSLSGVSYNEQFF
TRBJ2-2,.,TRBV30,.,TGTTCCTGGAGTCTTTTCAGGATCACCGGGGAGCTGTTTTTT,CSWSLFRITGELFF
TRBJ1-3,.,TRBV6-2/TRBV6-3,TRBD1,TGTGCCAGCAGCCACGGACAGGTCGCTGTTCTTTTT,CASSHGQVAVLF
TRBJ2-1,.,TRBV19,.,TGTGCCAGTAGCTTACAGGGCGATAGCTCCTACAATGAGCAGTTCTTC,CASSLQGDSSYNEQFF
TRBJ1-2,medium-sized,TRBV30,TRBD1,TGTGCCTGGAGCAGGGGGTATCAGTATGGCTACACCTTC,CAWSRGYQYGYTF
TRBJ2-1,many,TRBV20-1,.,TGCAGTGCTAGAGACCCCGTAGGGACTCCAAGGTACAATGAGCAGTTCTTC,CSARDPVGTPRYNEQFF
TRBJ2-7,.,TRBV5-1,TRBD2,TGCGCCAGCAGATTAGACAGTAACTTAGCGGGAGTCTACTACGAGCAGTACTTC,CASRLDSNLAGVYYEQYF
TRBJ1-5,many,TRBV27,.,TGTGCCAGCAGTTCCCCCGACAAGGGGAAGAAGAATCAGCCCCAGCATTTT,CASSSPDKGKKNQPQHF
TRBJ1-2,medium-sized,TRBV6-1,.,TGTGCCAGCAGCCGGGGAGAGGGCAGCGGCTACACCTTC,CASSRGEGSGYTF
TRBJ1-1,.,TRBV29-1,.,TGCAGCGCGGGAGGTCCCCTAACAGGGTGCACTGAAGCTTTCTTT,CSAGGPLTGCTEAFF
TRBJ2-7,few,TRBV6-1,.,TGTGCCAGCAGCCCCTCGGCCGAGCAGTACTTC,CASSPSAEQYF
TRBJ2-3,.,TRBV28,.,TGTGCCAGCAGTTTCGGCGGGTACACAGATACGCAGTATTTT,CASSFGGYTDTQYF
TRBJ1-1,many,TRBV2,.,TGTGCCAGCAGTGAATTGGAGACAGGAGTGAACACTGAAGCTTTCTTT,CASSELETGVNTEAFF
TRBJ1-4,many,TRBV2,.,TGTGCCAGCAGTGTTTCACCTAATGAAAAACTGTTTTTT,CASSVSPNEKLFF
TRBJ2-2,medium-sized,TRBV24-1,.,TGTGCCACCAGTGACCGAGGGACGGCCACCGGGGAGCTGTTTTTT,CATSDRGTATGELFF
TRBJ2-2,.,TRBV20-1,.,TGCAGTGCTAGCCCCACTAAGTATTGGGACACCGGGGAGCTGTTTTTT,CSASPTKYWDTGELFF
TRBJ2-1,few,TRBV6-5,TRBD2,TGTGCCAGCAGTTTATTAGCGGGTGGCGATGAGCAGTTCTTC,CASSLLAGGDEQFF
TRBJ1-1,.,TRBV30,.,TGTGCCTGGAGCCCCGGGGGTTCTGGCGCTTTCTTT,CAWSPGGSGAFF
TRBJ2-1,.,TRBV7-6,TRBD1,TGTGCCAACGGCGCGCGGGACAGGTACAATGAGCAGTTCTTC,CANGARDRYNEQFF
TRBJ2-1,.,TRBV7-7,.,TGTGCTAGCAGCCCGGAGGCCCTCGGGAATGAGCAGTTCTTC,CASSPEALGNEQFF
TRBJ2-2,few,TRBV7-7,TRBD2,TGTGCCAGCAGCTTAGCGGGTAGCGGGGCGTCGAACACCGGGGAGCTGTTTTTT,CASSLAGSGASNTGELFF